A selection of T cell receptor beta chains follows, all from one sample in a study of early T cells in non-severe SARS-CoV-2 infection. TCRdb itself ran the 5' RACE reads through MiXCR, one entry per CDR3 protein. The table records about 110,000 distinct CDR3 sequences, around 10% of them present only once. Sequenced material: whole blood. The receptors were gathered from an adult who was a healthcare worker with PCR-confirmed SARS-CoV-2 infection or an uninfected control (not recorded which). Each CDR3 is given with its conserved first and last residue. The D gene is left open where the match is weak. Clone size is not always given. Where it is, it says once, few, many or a class for expanded clones.

clone size: -; CDR3 length: 13; J gene: TRBJ2-5; V gene: TRBV28; D gene: -; CDR3 protein: CASSPGRVETQYF; CDR3 DNA: TGTGCCAGCAGTCCGGGCAGGGTAGAGACCCAGTACTTC
clone size: -; CDR3 length: 13; J gene: TRBJ2-1; V gene: TRBV6-2/TRBV6-3; D gene: TRBD1; CDR3 protein: CASSYSFGTGRFF; CDR3 DNA: TGTGCCAGCAGTTACTCTTTCGGGACAGGGCGGTTCTTC
clone size: many; CDR3 length: 14; J gene: TRBJ2-7; V gene: TRBV11-2; D gene: -; CDR3 protein: CASSLMGGGYEQYF; CDR3 DNA: TGTGCCAGCAGCTTGATGGGGGGCGGATACGAGCAGTACTTC
clone size: many; CDR3 length: 13; J gene: TRBJ1-2; V gene: TRBV29-1; D gene: -; CDR3 protein: CSALTTGFYGYTF; CDR3 DNA: TGCAGCGCTTTAACGACAGGATTCTATGGCTACACCTTC
clone size: many; CDR3 length: 15; J gene: TRBJ1-4; V gene: TRBV5-1; D gene: TRBD1; CDR3 protein: CASSFAQGRVEKLFF; CDR3 DNA: TGCGCCAGCAGCTTCGCACAGGGGCGGGTTGAAAAACTGTTTTTT
clone size: few; CDR3 length: 15; J gene: TRBJ2-7; V gene: TRBV25-1; D gene: -; CDR3 protein: CASSEQGKGNYEQYF; CDR3 DNA: TGTGCCAGCAGTGAGCAGGGCAAAGGGAACTACGAGCAGTACTTC
clone size: many; CDR3 length: 14; J gene: TRBJ2-1; V gene: TRBV4-3; D gene: TRBD1; CDR3 protein: CASATGTGSIEQFF; CDR3 DNA: TGCGCCAGCGCCACAGGGACAGGTAGTATTGAGCAGTTCTTC
clone size: -; CDR3 length: 15; J gene: TRBJ2-2; V gene: TRBV7-2; D gene: TRBD2; CDR3 protein: CASSSGGRAPGELFF; CDR3 DNA: TGTGCCAGCAGCAGTGGGGGGAGGGCCCCCGGGGAGCTGTTTTTT
clone size: many; CDR3 length: 14; J gene: TRBJ1-4; V gene: TRBV12-3/TRBV12-4; D gene: -; CDR3 protein: CASRLGQLNEKLFF; CDR3 DNA: TGTGCCAGCAGGCTCGGACAACTTAATGAAAAACTGTTTTTT
clone size: few; CDR3 length: 14; J gene: TRBJ2-1; V gene: TRBV20-1; D gene: -; CDR3 protein: CSASHRERGNEQFF; CDR3 DNA: TGCAGTGCTAGCCACCGGGAAAGGGGGAATGAGCAGTTCTTC
clone size: -; CDR3 length: 15; J gene: TRBJ2-7; V gene: TRBV20-1; D gene: TRBD2; CDR3 protein: CSASGLAGPNYEQYF; CDR3 DNA: TGCAGTGCTAGCGGTCTAGCGGGGCCCAACTACGAGCAGTACTTC
clone size: many; CDR3 length: 17; J gene: TRBJ2-3; V gene: TRBV13; D gene: -; CDR3 protein: CASSLNQLREREHTQYF; CDR3 DNA: TGTGCCAGCAGCTTAAACCAGCTTCGCGAGAGGGAGCATACGCAGTATTTT
clone size: many; CDR3 length: 16; J gene: TRBJ1-2; V gene: TRBV7-8; D gene: TRBD1; CDR3 protein: CASSLHSMKDRLGYTF; CDR3 DNA: TGTGCCAGCAGCTTACACTCGATGAAGGACAGGCTGGGCTACACCTTC
clone size: many; CDR3 length: 15; J gene: TRBJ2-7; V gene: TRBV6-2/TRBV6-3; D gene: -; CDR3 protein: CASTRPGGYSYEQYF; CDR3 DNA: TGTGCCAGCACCCGCCCGGGCGGCTACTCCTACGAGCAGTACTTC
clone size: -; CDR3 length: 14; J gene: TRBJ2-1; V gene: TRBV20-1; D gene: TRBD1; CDR3 protein: CSAGRQGLASEQFF; CDR3 DNA: TGCAGTGCTGGGAGACAGGGTCTGGCCAGTGAGCAGTTCTTC
clone size: few; CDR3 length: 15; J gene: TRBJ2-1; V gene: TRBV20-1; D gene: -; CDR3 protein: CSARSFRVTYNEQFF; CDR3 DNA: TGCAGTGCTAGATCGTTCAGGGTCACCTACAATGAGCAGTTCTTC
clone size: many; CDR3 length: 12; J gene: TRBJ2-1; V gene: TRBV29-1; D gene: -; CDR3 protein: CSVPRGSNEQFF; CDR3 DNA: TGCAGCGTCCCTCGAGGATCCAATGAGCAGTTCTTC
clone size: many; CDR3 length: 16; J gene: TRBJ2-7; V gene: TRBV6-2/TRBV6-3; D gene: TRBD2; CDR3 protein: CASRFGSASGVGEQYF; CDR3 DNA: TGTGCCAGCAGATTTGGGTCAGCTAGCGGGGTCGGCGAGCAGTACTTC
clone size: many; CDR3 length: 14; J gene: TRBJ2-2; V gene: TRBV24-1; D gene: -; CDR3 protein: CATSDSGNTGELFF; CDR3 DNA: TGTGCCACCAGTGATTCGGGGAACACCGGGGAGCTGTTTTTT
clone size: -; CDR3 length: 15; J gene: TRBJ2-4; V gene: TRBV28; D gene: TRBD1; CDR3 protein: CASSPRGRAKNIQYF; CDR3 DNA: TGTGCCAGCAGCCCCAGGGGGCGAGCCAAAAACATTCAGTACTTC
clone size: many; CDR3 length: 13; J gene: TRBJ2-1; V gene: TRBV11-2; D gene: -; CDR3 protein: CASSFAEFHEQFF; CDR3 DNA: TGTGCCAGCAGCTTCGCGGAGTTTCATGAGCAGTTCTTC
clone size: -; CDR3 length: 19; J gene: TRBJ2-1; V gene: TRBV7-9; D gene: -; CDR3 protein: CASSLKVAAGRFSYNEQFF; CDR3 DNA: TGTGCCAGCAGCTTAAAGGTAGCGGCAGGGAGGTTCTCCTACAATGAGCAGTTCTTC
clone size: few; CDR3 length: 16; J gene: TRBJ1-4; V gene: TRBV7-8; D gene: -; CDR3 protein: CASSPRGARANEKLFF; CDR3 DNA: TGTGCCAGCAGCCCTAGGGGGGCGCGGGCTAATGAAAAACTGTTTTTT
clone size: once; CDR3 length: 16; J gene: TRBJ2-1; V gene: TRBV7-9; D gene: -; CDR3 protein: CASEDNREGAQYEQFF; CDR3 DNA: TGTGCCAGCGAAGACAACCGGGAGGGGGCTCAATATGAGCAGTTCTTC
clone size: -; CDR3 length: 14; J gene: TRBJ2-1; V gene: TRBV20-1; D gene: TRBD2; CDR3 protein: CSAPPAGRLAVKFF; CDR3 DNA: TGCAGTGCTCCCCCGGCCGGGCGGCTAGCGGTAAAGTTCTTC
clone size: -; CDR3 length: 17; J gene: TRBJ2-4; V gene: TRBV6-1; D gene: -; CDR3 protein: CASSEAWPGYAKNIQYF; CDR3 DNA: TGTGCCAGCAGTGAAGCGTGGCCCGGTTACGCCAAAAACATTCAGTACTTC
clone size: -; CDR3 length: 17; J gene: TRBJ2-1; V gene: TRBV7-8; D gene: TRBD2; CDR3 protein: CASSLAGGITPYNEQFF; CDR3 DNA: TGTGCCAGCAGCCTAGCGGGAGGCATTACCCCCTACAATGAGCAGTTCTTC
clone size: -; CDR3 length: 11; J gene: TRBJ2-3; V gene: TRBV6-5; D gene: -; CDR3 protein: CATRTGDTQYF; CDR3 DNA: TGTGCCACCCGGACCGGGGATACGCAGTATTTT
clone size: -; CDR3 length: 14; J gene: TRBJ2-7; V gene: TRBV16; D gene: -; CDR3 protein: CASSPTLFLYEQYF; CDR3 DNA: TGTGCCAGCAGCCCGACGTTATTTCTTTACGAGCAGTACTTC
clone size: few; CDR3 length: 12; J gene: TRBJ2-3; V gene: TRBV6-4; D gene: -; CDR3 protein: CASVLGTDTQYF; CDR3 DNA: TGTGCCAGCGTCCTGGGCACAGATACGCAGTATTTT
clone size: many; CDR3 length: 15; J gene: TRBJ2-3; V gene: TRBV6-1; D gene: -; CDR3 protein: CASSESGRSTDTQYF; CDR3 DNA: TGTGCCAGCAGTGAATCCGGGAGAAGCACAGATACGCAGTATTTT
clone size: few; CDR3 length: 15; J gene: TRBJ2-4; V gene: TRBV7-2; D gene: -; CDR3 protein: CASSPPRSRVGIQYF; CDR3 DNA: TGTGCCAGCAGCCCCCCCCGCTCCCGAGTGGGCATTCAGTACTTC
clone size: many; CDR3 length: 13; J gene: TRBJ1-1; V gene: TRBV28; D gene: TRBD1; CDR3 protein: CASSTGWNTEAFF; CDR3 DNA: TGTGCCAGCTCGACAGGGTGGAACACTGAAGCTTTCTTT
clone size: many; CDR3 length: 13; J gene: TRBJ2-3; V gene: TRBV20-1; D gene: -; CDR3 protein: CSEVSAGTDTQYF; CDR3 DNA: TGCAGTGAGGTCTCAGCGGGCACAGATACGCAGTATTTT
clone size: few; CDR3 length: 20; J gene: TRBJ2-1; V gene: TRBV11-2; D gene: TRBD2; CDR3 protein: CASSRSSAGEGRLRYNEQFF; CDR3 DNA: TGTGCCAGCAGCCGGTCTAGCGCGGGAGAAGGTCGGTTACGCTACAATGAGCAGTTCTTC
clone size: -; CDR3 length: 14; J gene: TRBJ2-7; V gene: TRBV6-1; D gene: -; CDR3 protein: CASSARSPHYEQYF; CDR3 DNA: TGTGCCAGCAGTGCGCGGAGCCCGCATTACGAGCAGTACTTC
clone size: many; CDR3 length: 11; J gene: TRBJ2-7; V gene: TRBV15; D gene: -; CDR3 protein: CATSRGDEQYF; CDR3 DNA: TGTGCCACCAGCAGGGGGGACGAGCAGTACTTC
clone size: many; CDR3 length: 15; J gene: TRBJ2-7; V gene: TRBV7-2; D gene: TRBD2; CDR3 protein: CASSLTRSGVYEQYF; CDR3 DNA: TGTGCCAGCAGCTTAACACGGAGCGGGGTATACGAGCAGTACTTC
clone size: many; CDR3 length: 17; J gene: TRBJ2-2; V gene: TRBV10-1; D gene: -; CDR3 protein: CASSDSSGRIPTGELFF; CDR3 DNA: TGCGCCAGCAGTGATTCCTCGGGGCGGATCCCCACCGGGGAGCTGTTTTTT
clone size: -; CDR3 length: 18; J gene: TRBJ2-2; V gene: TRBV7-8; D gene: TRBD2; CDR3 protein: CASSLNPPGAGDTGELFF; CDR3 DNA: TGTGCCAGCAGCTTGAACCCCCCGGGAGCGGGAGACACCGGGGAGCTGTTTTTT
clone size: few; CDR3 length: 15; J gene: TRBJ2-1; V gene: TRBV19; D gene: TRBD2; CDR3 protein: CASGESGRLYNEQFF; CDR3 DNA: TGTGCCAGTGGGGAGAGCGGGAGATTGTACAATGAGCAGTTCTTC
clone size: many; CDR3 length: 15; J gene: TRBJ2-2; V gene: TRBV9; D gene: -; CDR3 protein: CASSVDRADTGELFF; CDR3 DNA: TGTGCCAGCAGCGTCGACAGAGCGGACACCGGGGAGCTGTTTTTT
clone size: many; CDR3 length: 12; J gene: TRBJ2-7; V gene: TRBV7-2; D gene: -; CDR3 protein: CASRPGLGEQYF; CDR3 DNA: TGTGCCAGCAGACCGGGACTTGGCGAGCAGTACTTC
clone size: many; CDR3 length: 15; J gene: TRBJ2-7; V gene: TRBV9; D gene: TRBD2; CDR3 protein: CASSGTGTSVYEQYF; CDR3 DNA: TGTGCCAGCAGCGGAACCGGGACTAGCGTCTACGAGCAGTACTTC
clone size: few; CDR3 length: 15; J gene: TRBJ2-2; V gene: TRBV19; D gene: TRBD1; CDR3 protein: CAARQGAKNTGELFF; CDR3 DNA: TGTGCCGCGCGACAGGGGGCTAAGAACACCGGGGAGCTGTTTTTT
clone size: many; CDR3 length: 14; J gene: TRBJ1-1; V gene: TRBV14; D gene: -; CDR3 protein: CASSQDLVRGGVFF; CDR3 DNA: TGTGCCAGCAGCCAAGACTTAGTTCGAGGGGGTGTTTTCTTT
clone size: -; CDR3 length: 15; J gene: TRBJ2-1; V gene: TRBV20-1; D gene: TRBD2; CDR3 protein: CSAKPGLASYNEQFF; CDR3 DNA: TGCAGTGCCAAACCCGGACTAGCGTCCTACAATGAGCAGTTCTTC
clone size: -; CDR3 length: 15; J gene: TRBJ1-4; V gene: TRBV7-2; D gene: -; CDR3 protein: CASSPGPSTNEKLFF; CDR3 DNA: TGTGCCAGCAGCCCGGGACCTTCAACTAATGAAAAACTGTTTTTT
clone size: -; CDR3 length: 14; J gene: TRBJ2-2; V gene: TRBV5-1; D gene: -; CDR3 protein: CASTERDSTGELFF; CDR3 DNA: TGCGCCAGCACTGAGCGAGATTCCACCGGGGAGCTGTTTTTT